Presented here are 26 T cell receptor beta chains from one specimen sequenced in a study of PD-1 blockade in classical Hodgkin lymphoma. TCRdb keeps only in-frame clones here, not all; method: immunoSEQ multiplex PCR. The data hold about 72,000 clones, with under 95% observed a single time. Each patient's relapse followed autologous stem cell transplantation, and brentuximab vedotin exposure varied. The material sequenced was peripheral blood mononuclear cells (PBMCs), taken at baseline. The receptors were sampled from a human donor with classical Hodgkin lymphoma.

The chain has TRBV5-5 and TRBJ1-2; 7 bases match TRBD1. The germline V gene has CDR1 SGHKS and CDR2 YYEKEE (reference sequence). This CDR3 comprises 14 residues. J was trimmed by 5 bases and V by 4 bases; bases with no gene match: 8. CDR3 protein: CASSPNRGEYGYTF. The CDR3 nucleotides read TGTGCCAGCAGCCCAAACAGGGGAGAGTATGGCTACACCTTC.

The chain recombines TRBV2 with TRBJ1-2; 7 bases are shared with TRBD1. After removal of 5 bases from V and 4 bases from J, the junction contained 4 bases not matched to a gene. Germline V lookup: CDR1 SNHLY, CDR2 FYNNEI. This CDR3 has 13 amino acids. CDR3 region: CASSPGQVYGYTF. DNA for the CDR3: TGTGCCAGCAGTCCCGGACAGGTCTATGGCTACACCTTC.

Worth noting for this clone: This sample also contains other DNA sequences that code for the same CDR3. This chain links TRBV19 with TRBJ2-1; 9 bases are a match to TRBD2. V was clipped by 3 bases and J by 0 bases; unmatched bases: 3. Per germline, CDR1 LNHDA and CDR2 SQIVND (reference sequence). CDR3 length equals 16 residues. The CDR3 region has the DNA TGTGCCAGTAGTATCCTAGCGGGGAGCTCCTACAATGAGCAGTTCTTC. Translated: CASSILAGSSYNEQFF.

The CDR3 sequence is CAISENGAELSTDTQYF. The CDR3 coding sequence is TGTGCCATCAGTGAAAACGGAGCGGAACTTAGCACAGATACGCAGTATTTT. This chain links TRBV10-3 with TRBJ2-3; D may be TRBD2 (5 bases). Trimming took 3 bases from V and 0 from J, leaving 16 bases between them. Germline assignment: CDR1 ENHRY and CDR2 SYGVKD. This CDR3 spans 17 amino acids.

This clone showed up just once. The chain uses TRBV14 and TRBJ2-1, with D perhaps TRBD1 (7 bases). Trimming took off 0 bases at V and 8 bases at J, with 11 bases between the two ends. Germline-derived CDR1 and CDR2 are SGHDN and FVKESK. This CDR3 is 14 amino acids long. The CDR3 DNA follows: TGTGCCAGCAGCCAAGATCAGGGGGGCGATGAGCAGTTCTTC. Its protein is CASSQDQGGDEQFF.

V usage is TRBV6-1 and J usage is TRBJ2-7, with 11 bases aligning to TRBD2. The CDR3 has 19 residues. Trimming cost V 4 bases and J 0 bases; bases outside gene matches: 14. Germline V CDR1 and CDR2: MNHNS, SASEGT. The CDR3, as DNA: TGTGCCAGCAGTGGTTTGGCTAGCGGGGGGACTCTCCTCTCCTACGAGCAGTACTTC. This encodes CASSGLASGGTLLSYEQYF.

V gene TRBV7-7 combines with J gene TRBJ2-1; 12 bases match TRBD2. The trim removed 0 bases at V and 9 bases at J, leaving 6 bases unmatched. This CDR3 has 16 residues. Per the germline V gene, CDR1 is SSHAT and CDR2 is FNYEAQ (reference sequence). The CDR3 sequence: CASSLATSGGSGEQFF. CDR3 nucleotide sequence: TGTGCCAGCAGCTTAGCGACTAGCGGGGGATCGGGTGAGCAGTTCTTC.

The chain is built from TRBV5-1 and TRBJ1-5; D not certain. The V end lost 4 bases, the J end lost 2 bases, and 10 bases lay between the germline ends. CDR3 length: 14 residues. CDR1 and CDR2 from the germline V gene are SGHRS and YFSETQ. The CDR3: CASSPDAGNQPQHF. The CDR3 DNA reads as TGCGCCAGCAGCCCGGACGCAGGCAATCAGCCCCAGCATTTT.

CDR3 nucleotides: TGTGCCAGCAGTTCCCGGACTAGCGGTTCCTACGAGCAGTACTTC. It is translated as CASSSRTSGSYEQYF. The V call is TRBV28, the J call TRBJ2-7; 10 bases map to TRBD2. J lost 1 base, V lost 4 bases, and 4 bases had no gene match. CDR1 and CDR2 from the germline V gene are MDHEN and SYDVKM. The CDR3 is 15 amino acids.

The chain carries TRBV7-9 and TRBJ2-1; TRBD1 might be the D (5 bases). V was trimmed by 1 base and J by 2 bases, leaving 9 bases between them. CDR1 and CDR2 from the germline V gene are SEHNR and FQNEAQ (reference sequence). The CDR3 covers 15 residues. The CDR3 protein is CASSLGQGTYNEQFF. In nucleotides, the CDR3 is TGTGCCAGCAGCTTAGGGCAGGGTACCTACAATGAGCAGTTCTTC.

The V call is TRBV7-6, the J call TRBJ2-5; TRBD2 matches 11 bases. Germline V gene sequence: CDR1 SGHVS, CDR2 FNYEAQ. The junction had 8 bases not matched to a gene; V was cut back by 6 bases and J by 5 bases. This CDR3 comprises 15 residues. CDR3 nucleotides: TGTGCCAGCAGTCACACGACTAGCGGGGCGGAGACCCAGTACTTC. Its protein product is CASSHTTSGAETQYF.

This rearrangement joins TRBV9 to TRBJ2-7, with 7 bases aligning to TRBD1. The CDR3 is 14 residues long. Trimming cost V 1 base and J 2 bases; bases outside gene matches: 3. CDR1 and CDR2 (germline): SGDLS, YYNGEE. CDR3 loop: CASSVTGQTYEQYF. DNA for the CDR3: TGTGCCAGCAGCGTAACGGGACAGACCTACGAGCAGTACTTC.

The gene calls are TRBV7-6 and TRBJ1-4; D remains ambiguous. From germline, CDR1 is SGHVS and CDR2 FNYEAQ. V was pared by 1 base and J by 10 bases, with 7 bases between. The CDR3 loop spans 12 amino acids. The CDR3 DNA sequence: TGTGCCAGCAGCTTAGATTGGAGAAAACTGTTTTTT. It codes for CASSLDWRKLFF.

The chain links TRBV14 to TRBJ2-7; 7 bases are a match to TRBD2. The CDR3 sequence is 13 residues long. Per the germline V gene, CDR1 is SGHDN and CDR2 is FVKESK. V was clipped by 1 base and J by 3 bases; unmatched bases: 0. CDR3 nucleotide sequence: TGTGCCAGCAGCCAAGGCGGGGGCTACGAGCAGTACTTC. It is translated as CASSQGGGYEQYF.

The chain has TRBV6-5 and TRBJ2-1; tentatively, D is TRBD1 or TRBD2 (5 bases each). Trimming removed 0 bases from V and 0 bases from J, with 9 bases in between. The CDR3 sequence is 16 residues long. Per germline, CDR1 MNHEY and CDR2 SVGAGI. CDR3 region: CASSYSRGTSYNEQFF. DNA of the CDR3: TGTGCCAGCAGTTACTCGAGAGGGACCTCCTACAATGAGCAGTTCTTC.

The chain is built from TRBV27 and TRBJ2-2; TRBD1 aligns across 8 bases. V was pared by 1 base and J by 4 bases, with 5 bases of the junction left unmatched. CDR1 and CDR2 from the germline V gene are MNHEY and SMNVEV (reference sequence). This CDR3 region has 16 residues. The CDR3, as DNA: TGTGCCAGCAGTTTATGGGCAGGGGGCGGCACCGGGGAGCTGTTTTTT. Residues: CASSLWAGGGTGELFF.

The chain is built from TRBV19 and TRBJ1-4; 7 positions agree with TRBD1. From germline, CDR1 is LNHDA and CDR2 SQIVND (reference sequence). The junction had 3 bases not matched to a gene; V was cut back by 4 bases and J by 4 bases. This CDR3 comprises 14 residues. The CDR3 sequence: CASSTDRDNEKLFF. Written as DNA, the CDR3 is TGTGCCAGTAGTACTGACAGGGATAATGAAAAACTGTTTTTT.

This chain connects TRBV11-1 to TRBJ2-7; the match to TRBD2 covers 7 bases. The CDR3 extends over 15 amino acids. V was pared by 1 base and J by 6 bases, with 9 bases of the junction left unmatched. CDR1 and CDR2 (germline): SGHAT, FQDESV (reference sequence). Written as DNA, the CDR3 is TGTGCCAGCAGCTTAGTAGGACTAGAAGCGGTCGAGCAGTACTTC. Encoded protein: CASSLVGLEAVEQYF.

In its sample, this clone was seen once. The chain recombines TRBV18 with TRBJ1-4; TRBD1 matches 9 bases. This CDR3 has 17 amino acids. Trimming took 6 bases from V and 3 from J; bases not matched to a gene: 11. Germline V lookup: CDR1 KGHSH, CDR2 LQKENI. CDR3 amino acids: CASSKDRGLLANEKLFF. The CDR3 nucleotides read TGTGCCAGCTCCAAGGACAGGGGCCTTCTTGCTAATGAAAAACTGTTTTTT.

This chain links TRBV5-6 with TRBJ1-6; D is unresolved. Trimming shortened V by 1 base and J by 2 bases, and 10 bases separated the two germline ends. Looked up from germline, CDR1 is SGHDT and CDR2 is YYEEEE. CDR3 length: 16 residues. In DNA, the CDR3 is TGTGCCAGCAGCTTGTTTCTGGGCCCCTATAATTCACCCCTCCACTTT. Protein: CASSLFLGPYNSPLHF.

The chain has TRBV27 and TRBJ2-3; the D gene is possibly TRBD2 (6 bases). Trimming removed 3 bases at V and 2 bases at J, with 9 bases between. This CDR3 is 14 amino acids long. CDR1 and CDR2 (germline): MNHEY, SMNVEV (reference sequence). The CDR3 here is CASSLASDTDTQYF. CDR3 DNA sequence: TGTGCCAGCAGTTTGGCTAGCGACACAGATACGCAGTATTTT.

The rearrangement links TRBV30 to TRBJ1-6; D gene unclear. This CDR3 has 13 amino acids. With 4 bases removed from V and 7 bases from J, the gap between germline ends came to 11 bases. Germline assignment: CDR1 GTSNPN and CDR2 SVGIG (reference sequence). CDR3 loop: CAWTGIRNSPLHF. In nucleotides, the CDR3 is TGTGCCTGGACCGGGATCCGAAATTCACCCCTCCACTTT.

The rearrangement uses TRBV6-5 and TRBJ2-5; D is possibly TRBD2 (6 bases). Trimming took off 2 bases at V and 5 bases at J, with 15 bases between the two ends. Germline CDR1 reads MNHEY; CDR2 reads SVGAGI. CDR3 length equals 15 residues. The CDR3 region has the DNA TGTGCCAGCAGTTACGGCTATTCGGGGGTGGAGACCCAGTACTTC. This codes for CASSYGYSGVETQYF.

The V and J genes are TRBV27 and TRBJ2-7; D uncertain. Trimming cost V 0 bases and J 2 bases, with 20 bases left between them. This CDR3 has 18 amino acids. Looked up from germline, CDR1 is MNHEY and CDR2 is SMNVEV (reference sequence). Here the CDR3 DNA reads TGTGCCAGCAGTTTATCGGGGTTTCCCGGAGACGCCCCCTACGAGCAGTACTTC. It specifies CASSLSGFPGDAPYEQYF.

This rearrangement joins TRBV9 to TRBJ2-1; 7 positions agree with TRBD2. Per germline, CDR1 SGDLS and CDR2 YYNGEE. The CDR3 totals 16 residues. J lost 0 bases, V lost 4 bases, and 7 bases had no gene match. Written as DNA, the CDR3 is TGTGCCAGCAGCCCCCAGAGCGGGGCCTCCTACAATGAGCAGTTCTTC. This codes for CASSPQSGASYNEQFF.

The chain has TRBV7-2 and TRBJ1-5; the D is unclear. V dropped 3 bases and J dropped 5 bases, with 11 bases sitting between them. The CDR3 runs to 14 residues. From germline, CDR1 is SGHTA and CDR2 FQGNSA. The CDR3 coding sequence is TGTGCCAGCAGCTTTGAACAGCTCGATCAGCCCCAGCATTTT. Its protein is CASSFEQLDQPQHF. Full variable domain (rest looked up from reference TRBV7-2 and TRBJ1-5): GAGVSQSPSNKVTEKGKDVELRCDPISGHTALYWYRQSLGQGLEFLIYFQGNSAPDKSGLPSDRFSAERTGGSVSTLTIQRTQQEDSAVYLCASSFEQLDQPQHFGDGTRLSIL.